This TCR beta chain was captured by sequencing in a study of patients and donors after allogeneic stem cell transplantation. This clonotype has a count of ten or more. One junction end disagrees with the germline gene, perhaps due to a read error. TCRdb itself ran the RT-PCR reads through MiXCR, one entry per CDR3 protein. The sample carries about 400,000 distinct CDR3 sequences, 16% recorded once. This receptor was taken from a human donor who was either an allogeneic HSCT recipient or a stem cell or donor lymphocyte infusion donor (not recorded which). It is not recorded whose cells these are; they may come from a transplant donor. The specimen was blood, either unsorted or a sorted T cell fraction (not recorded which).

The CDR3 bases are TGTGCCAGCTCACTGGGCAGCCTGAACACTGAAGCTTTCTTT. Translation: CASSLGSLNTEAFF. V and J are TRBV5-1 and TRBJ1-1; D is unclear. From germline, CDR1 is SGHRS and CDR2 YFSETQ. This CDR3 has 14 residues.